This T cell receptor beta chain comes out of a study of T cell responses to AZD1222 COVID-19 vaccine. General study points: Repertoires in all cases were sampled only once the peak T cell response had passed. White British donors predominated, females outnumbered males, and clonal diversity was possibly underestimated. Regions 160-218 and 743-854 dominated among vaccine-associated CD4 TCRs spanning spike.

Assay: immunoSEQ multiplex PCR; the TCRdb copy retains only in-frame clones and omits some. Found here are roughly 100,000 clones, roughly nine tenths of them singletons; the top ten hold 45%. The CDR3 is 11 residues long. The ends were cut back, 5 bases at V and 8 bases at J, with 10 bases in the middle. A remark on this clone: The antigen remains unidentified.

The TCR sequence derives from an adult in good health. The V call is TRBV12-3 or TRBV12-4, the J call TRBJ2-7, with D perhaps TRBD1 or TRBD2 (5 bases each). The source material was peripheral blood, sampled on day 0 of AZD1222 vaccination. CDR3 nucleotides: TGTGCCAGCAGTCCCCGGGACCAGCAGTACTTC. As protein: CASSPRDQQYF.